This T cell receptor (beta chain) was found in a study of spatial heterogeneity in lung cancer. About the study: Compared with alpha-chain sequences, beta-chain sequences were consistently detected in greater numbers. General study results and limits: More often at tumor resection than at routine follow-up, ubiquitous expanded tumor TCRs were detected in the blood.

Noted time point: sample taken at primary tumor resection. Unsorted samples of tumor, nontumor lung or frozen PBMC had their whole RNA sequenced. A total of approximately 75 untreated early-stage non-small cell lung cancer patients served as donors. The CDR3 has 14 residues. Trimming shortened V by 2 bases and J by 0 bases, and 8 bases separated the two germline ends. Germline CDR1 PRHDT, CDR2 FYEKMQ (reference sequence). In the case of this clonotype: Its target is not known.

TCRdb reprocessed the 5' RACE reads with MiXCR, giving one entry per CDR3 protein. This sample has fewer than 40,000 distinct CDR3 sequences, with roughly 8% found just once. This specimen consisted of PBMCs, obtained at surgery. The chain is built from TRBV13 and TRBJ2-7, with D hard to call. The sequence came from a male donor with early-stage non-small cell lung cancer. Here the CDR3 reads CASSLSASSYEQYF. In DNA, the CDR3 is TGTGCCAGCAGCTTAAGCGCCAGCTCCTACGAGCAGTACTTC.